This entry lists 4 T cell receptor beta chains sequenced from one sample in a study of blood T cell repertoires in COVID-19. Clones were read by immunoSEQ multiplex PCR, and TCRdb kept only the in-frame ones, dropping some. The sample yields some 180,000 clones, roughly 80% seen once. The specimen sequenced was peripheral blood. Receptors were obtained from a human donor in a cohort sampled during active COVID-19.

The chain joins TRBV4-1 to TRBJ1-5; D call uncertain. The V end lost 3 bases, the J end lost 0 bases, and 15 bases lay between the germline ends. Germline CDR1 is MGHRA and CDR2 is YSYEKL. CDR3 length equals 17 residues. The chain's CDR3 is CASSQGHLGDSNQPQHF. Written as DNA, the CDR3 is TGCGCCAGCAGCCAGGGCCACCTCGGGGATAGCAATCAGCCCCAGCATTTT.

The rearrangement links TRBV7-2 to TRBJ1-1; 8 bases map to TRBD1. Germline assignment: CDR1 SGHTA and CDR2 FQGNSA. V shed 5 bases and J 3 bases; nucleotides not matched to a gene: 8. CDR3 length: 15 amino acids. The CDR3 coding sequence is TGTGCCAGCAGCCTAGTCAGGGGGCGGGACACTGAAGCTTTCTTT. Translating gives CASSLVRGRDTEAFF.

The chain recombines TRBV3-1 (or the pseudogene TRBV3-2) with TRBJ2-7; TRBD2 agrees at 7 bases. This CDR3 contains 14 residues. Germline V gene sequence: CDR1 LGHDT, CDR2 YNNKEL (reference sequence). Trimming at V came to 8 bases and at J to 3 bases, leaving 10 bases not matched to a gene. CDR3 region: CASSMAAGVYEQYF. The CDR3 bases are TGTGCCAGCTCCATGGCCGCGGGGGTCTACGAGCAGTACTTC.

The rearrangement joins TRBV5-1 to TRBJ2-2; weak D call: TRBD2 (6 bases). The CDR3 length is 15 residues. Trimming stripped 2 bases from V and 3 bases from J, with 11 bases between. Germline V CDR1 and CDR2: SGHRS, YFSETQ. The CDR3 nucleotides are TGCGCCAGCAGCTTCCTTCGGGGGTACACCGGGGAGCTGTTTTTT. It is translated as CASSFLRGYTGELFF.